One TCR beta chain is described in this entry. It was with random hexamers that 0.5 to 1 ug RNA was reverse transcribed. From the immunoSEQ multiplex PCR reads, TCRdb called clonotypes with MiXCR, one entry per CDR3 protein. The repertoire includes a few hundred thousand distinct CDR3 sequences, 95% of them detected once, and 0.082% sits in the top ten. The CDR3 contains 12 residues. V was cut by 5 bases and J by 4 bases, with 8 bases left in between. Germline values: CDR1 LNHDA, CDR2 SQIVND (reference sequence). The data were taken from a study of CD8 T cells in Susac syndrome. The rearrangement links TRBV19 to TRBJ1-2; no definite D call. The receptor was isolated from a human donor with multiple sclerosis. The sample was CD4+ T cells from PBMCs. The CDR3 nucleotides read TGTGCCAGTAGTCCGCAGAGCTATGGCTACACCTTC. As protein: CASSPQSYGYTF.